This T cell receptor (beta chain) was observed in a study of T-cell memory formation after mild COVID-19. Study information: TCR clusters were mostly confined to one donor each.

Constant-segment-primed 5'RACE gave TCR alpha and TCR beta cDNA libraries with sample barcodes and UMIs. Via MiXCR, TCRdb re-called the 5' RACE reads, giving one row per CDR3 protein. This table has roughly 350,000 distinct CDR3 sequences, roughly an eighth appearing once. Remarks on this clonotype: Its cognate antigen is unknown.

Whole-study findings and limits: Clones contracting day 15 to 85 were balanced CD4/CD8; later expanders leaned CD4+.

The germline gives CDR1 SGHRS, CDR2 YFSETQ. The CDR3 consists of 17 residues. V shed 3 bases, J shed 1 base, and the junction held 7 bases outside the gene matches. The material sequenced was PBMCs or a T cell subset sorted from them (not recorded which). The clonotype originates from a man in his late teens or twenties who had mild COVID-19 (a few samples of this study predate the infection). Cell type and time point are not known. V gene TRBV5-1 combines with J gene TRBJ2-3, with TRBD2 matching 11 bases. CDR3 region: CASSSGTSGSGTDTQYF. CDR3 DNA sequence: TGCGCCAGCAGCTCCGGGACTAGCGGTTCTGGCACAGATACGCAGTATTTT.